This T cell receptor beta chain was sequenced during a study of blood T cell repertoires in COVID-19 (TCRdb year 2020). Turning to the overall study: Collaborator samples came from the United States, Italy and Spain and covered acute and convalescent phases of COVID-19. The material from the prospective study consisted of cDNA or gDNA derived from T cells, B-cell-depleted T cells, or PBMCs. Subjects who had been exposed to COVID-19, were actively infected with it, or had recovered from it provided the deeply sampled blood TCRbeta repertoires that made up the dataset. A freely available public database, intended as a resource for researchers studying the immune response to SARS-CoV-2, is where the repertoires were released. The samples were drawn from two sources: the first 160 participants of the ongoing ImmuneRACE study, and over 950 subjects contributed by 6 global collaborators. The sample metadata nearly always contained a de-identified subject ID, COVID-19 status, age in years and sex. Where available, HLA class I and class II types were obtained from metadata supplied by the sample provider rather than from assay-based typing. Results the study describes overall, beyond this receptor: Clinical and demographic metadata were provided uncurated, with the amount varying by source and participant.

One collaborating source in Seattle enrolled patients while the patients were actively infected and followed the patients over time throughout the course of disease. Each collaborating institution followed its own protocols to collect whole blood in K2EDTA tubes. Collaborator samples were shipped for TCRbeta analysis as frozen whole blood, isolated PBMCs, or DNA extracted from either sample type. The CDR1 and CDR2 encoded by the germline V gene (reference sequence) are LNHDA and SQIVND. V has 7 bases trimmed and J has 4 bases trimmed; junction bases matching no gene number 11. The CDR3 runs 15 amino acids, cysteine and phenylalanine included. Only the CDR3 part of the read is kept: 45 bases, read in frame from the first base. TCRbeta CDR3 regions were amplified from genomic DNA by means of the immunoSEQ Assay, a bias-controlled multiplex PCR. As for the original processing: The number of nucleated cells in each sample was estimated from the amplification of reference gene primers within the assay. To quantify the absolute abundance of each unique TCRbeta CDR3 rearrangement, sequence reads were collapsed and filtered. For each sample, productive Simpson clonality was calculated by taking the square root of Simpson's diversity index across productive rearrangements. TCRdb stores this immuneACCESS table with in-frame sequences only. Part of the clones is absent; in the studies checked, under half of the shortfall reflects unresolved V genes, and no reason is known for the rest. V and J calls and clone size are copied from that table; D and trimming were computed from the DNA. The sample table lists roughly 290,000 clones, around 85% of them with a count of one. The top ten clones comprise about 1% of the sample.

About this clone itself: No cognate antigen has been identified for it. Per-base qualities were not stored, and no clone one base away is much larger.

Input material: peripheral blood. Here the chain combines TRBV19 and TRBJ2-3; 7 bases in between match TRBD1. The clonotype originates from a human donor with COVID-19, enrolled during active disease. The donor label of this sample is uncertain. The CDR3 corresponds to CASNLFDRDADTQYF. At the DNA level, the sequence is TGTGCCAGTAACCTCTTTGACAGGGATGCAGATACGCAGTATTTT.